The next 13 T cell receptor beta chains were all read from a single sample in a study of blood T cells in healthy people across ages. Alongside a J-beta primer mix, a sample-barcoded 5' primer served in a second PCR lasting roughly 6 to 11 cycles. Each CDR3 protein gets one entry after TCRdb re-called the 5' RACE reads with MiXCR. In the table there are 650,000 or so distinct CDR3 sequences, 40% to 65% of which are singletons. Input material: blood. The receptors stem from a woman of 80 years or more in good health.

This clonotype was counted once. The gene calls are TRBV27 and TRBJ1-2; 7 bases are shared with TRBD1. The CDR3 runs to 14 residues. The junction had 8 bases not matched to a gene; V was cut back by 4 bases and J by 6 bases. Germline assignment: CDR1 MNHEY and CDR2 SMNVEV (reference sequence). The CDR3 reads CASSSPDRAHGYTF. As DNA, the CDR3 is TGTGCCAGCAGTTCCCCCGACAGGGCCCATGGCTACACCTTC.

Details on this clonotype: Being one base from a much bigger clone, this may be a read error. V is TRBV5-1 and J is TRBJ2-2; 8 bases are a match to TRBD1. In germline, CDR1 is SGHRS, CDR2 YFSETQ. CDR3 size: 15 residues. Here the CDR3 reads CASSSQGEHTGKLFF. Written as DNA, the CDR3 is TGCGCCAGCAGCTCACAGGGGGAGCACACCGGGAAGCTGTTTTTT. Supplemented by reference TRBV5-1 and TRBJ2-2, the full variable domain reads KAGVTQTPRYLIKTRGQQVTLSCSPISGHRSVSWYQQTPGQGLQFLFEYFSETQRNKGNFPGRFSGRQFSNSRSEMNVSTLELGDSALYLCASSSQGEHTGKLFFGEGSRLTVL.

CDR3 protein: CASSPQGSGAYGYTF. DNA for the CDR3: TGCGCCAGCAGCCCTCAGGGGTCTGGAGCTTATGGCTACACCTTC. V usage is TRBV5-1 and J usage is TRBJ1-2; D perhaps matches TRBD1 (6 bases). This CDR3 comprises 15 residues. Deletions cut 4 bases from V and 5 bases from J, with 18 bases between. CDR1 SGHRS and CDR2 YFSETQ come from the germline V gene.

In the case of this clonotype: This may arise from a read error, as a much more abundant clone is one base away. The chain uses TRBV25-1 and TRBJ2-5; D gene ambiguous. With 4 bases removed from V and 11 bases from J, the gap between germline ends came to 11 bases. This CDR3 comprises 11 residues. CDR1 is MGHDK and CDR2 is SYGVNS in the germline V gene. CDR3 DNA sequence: TGTGCCAGCAGTGTCTGCAATGAGCAGTACTTC. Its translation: CASSVCNEQYF.

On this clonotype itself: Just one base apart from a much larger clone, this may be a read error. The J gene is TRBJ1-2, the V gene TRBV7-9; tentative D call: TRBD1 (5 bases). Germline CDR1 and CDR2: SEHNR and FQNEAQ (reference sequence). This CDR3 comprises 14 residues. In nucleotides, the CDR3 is TGTGCCAGCAGCTTAGCCCCGACAGACTATAGCTACACCTTC. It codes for CASSLAPTDYSYTF.

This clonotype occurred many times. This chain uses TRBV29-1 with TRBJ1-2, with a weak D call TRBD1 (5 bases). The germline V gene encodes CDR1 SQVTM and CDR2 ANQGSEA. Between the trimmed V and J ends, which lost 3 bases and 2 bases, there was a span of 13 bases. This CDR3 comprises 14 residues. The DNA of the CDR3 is TGCAGCGTTGAGGAGGGGTTTAGGAACTATGGCTACACCTTC. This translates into CSVEEGFRNYGYTF. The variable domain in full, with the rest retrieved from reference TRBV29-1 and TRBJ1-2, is SAVISQKPSRDICQRGTSLTIQCQVDSQVTMMFWYRQQPGQSLTLIATANQGSEATYESGFVIDKFPISRPNLTFSTLTVSNMSPEDSSIYLCSVEEGFRNYGYTFGSGTRLTVV.

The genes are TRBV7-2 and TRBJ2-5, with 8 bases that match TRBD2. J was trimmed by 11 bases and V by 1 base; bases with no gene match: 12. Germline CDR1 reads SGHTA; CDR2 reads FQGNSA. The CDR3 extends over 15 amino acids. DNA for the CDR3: TGTGCCAGCAGCTTAGAGGGGACTAGTTTCAGTGAGCAGTACTTC. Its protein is CASSLEGTSFSEQYF.

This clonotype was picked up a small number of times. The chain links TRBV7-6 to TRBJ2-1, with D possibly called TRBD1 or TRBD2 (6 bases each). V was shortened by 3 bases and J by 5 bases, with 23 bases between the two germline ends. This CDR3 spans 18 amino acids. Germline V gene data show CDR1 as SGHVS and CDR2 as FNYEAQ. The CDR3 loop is CASSLVGGILPRNNEQFF. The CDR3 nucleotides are TGTGCCAGCAGCTTGGTAGGGGGGATCTTGCCTAGGAACAATGAGCAGTTCTTC.

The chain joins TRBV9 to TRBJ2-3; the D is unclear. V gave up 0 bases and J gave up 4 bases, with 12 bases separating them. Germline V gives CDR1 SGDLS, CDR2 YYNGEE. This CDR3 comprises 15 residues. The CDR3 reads CASSVGVAQADTQYF. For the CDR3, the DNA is TGTGCCAGCAGCGTAGGTGTAGCCCAGGCAGATACGCAGTATTTT.

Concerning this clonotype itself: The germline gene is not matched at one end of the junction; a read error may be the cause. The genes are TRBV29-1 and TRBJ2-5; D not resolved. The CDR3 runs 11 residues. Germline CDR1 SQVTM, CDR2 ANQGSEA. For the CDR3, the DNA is TGCGGCGTTGGTAAGGTCGAGACCCAGTACTTC. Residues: CGVGKVETQYF.

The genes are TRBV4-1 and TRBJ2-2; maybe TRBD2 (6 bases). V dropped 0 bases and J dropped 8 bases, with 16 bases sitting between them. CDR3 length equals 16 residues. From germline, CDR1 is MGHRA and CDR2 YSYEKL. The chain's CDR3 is CASSQDPGTQAGELFF. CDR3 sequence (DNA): TGCGCCAGCAGCCAAGATCCTGGGACTCAGGCTGGGGAGCTGTTTTTT.

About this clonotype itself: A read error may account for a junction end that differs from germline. CDR3 sequence reads: CAGSREAGYNNEQYF. The CDR3 nucleotides read TGTGCCGGCAGCCGCGAGGCGGGGTATAACAATGAGCAGTACTTC. This chain links TRBV7-2 with TRBJ2-7; possibly TRBD2 for D (6 bases). CDR1 is SGHTA and CDR2 is FQGNSA in the germline V gene. There are 15 residues in the CDR3.

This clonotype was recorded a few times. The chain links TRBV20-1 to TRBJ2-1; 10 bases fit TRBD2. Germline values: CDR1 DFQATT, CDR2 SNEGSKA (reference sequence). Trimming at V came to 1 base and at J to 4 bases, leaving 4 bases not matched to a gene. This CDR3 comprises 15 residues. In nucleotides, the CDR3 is TGCAGTGCTAGAGGACTAGCGGGCCTATACAATGAGCAGTTCTTC. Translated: CSARGLAGLYNEQFF.